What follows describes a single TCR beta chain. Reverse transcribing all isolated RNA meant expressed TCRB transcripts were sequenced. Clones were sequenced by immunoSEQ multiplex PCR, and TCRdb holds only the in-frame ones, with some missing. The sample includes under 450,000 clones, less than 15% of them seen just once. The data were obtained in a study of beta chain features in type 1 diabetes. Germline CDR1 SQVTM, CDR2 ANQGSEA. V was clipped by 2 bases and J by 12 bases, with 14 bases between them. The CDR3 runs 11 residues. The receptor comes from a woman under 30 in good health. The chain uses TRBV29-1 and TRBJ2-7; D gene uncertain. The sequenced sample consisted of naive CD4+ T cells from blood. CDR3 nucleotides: TGCAGCGTTGAATTTGGGTCTAGTATGTACTTC. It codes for CSVEFGSSMYF.